The entry below describes one T cell receptor beta chain. What it binds is unknown. This sample was taken from a study of CD8 T cells in ankylosing spondylitis. Study observations and caveats: Clones linked to disease, bearing a CD8+ phenotype, were relatively rare in peripheral blood. According to the report, clones linked to the disease were significantly enriched in matched synovial fluid samples taken from ankylosing spondylitis patients. Blood of patients with ankylosing spondylitis appeared to be characterized by a TCR beta motif of eight highly homologous variants. Prior literature has documented some motif variants in synovial fluid and blood from reactive arthritis.

Quantitative 5'-RACE with molecular barcodes generated TCR beta libraries. A single record per CDR3 protein comes from TCRdb applying MiXCR to the 5' RACE reads. The data contain 650,000 to 800,000 distinct CDR3 sequences, roughly 19% of them singletons. Sequencing was done on a sample of blood, either unsorted or a sorted T cell fraction (not recorded which). The receptor comes from a male donor with ankylosing spondylitis.

Here the CDR3 reads CASSPWTSGIHNEQFF. CDR3 sequence (DNA): TGTGCCAGCAGCCCCTGGACTAGCGGGATCCACAATGAGCAGTTCTTC. The J gene is TRBJ2-1, the V gene TRBV3-1; 12 bases are shared with TRBD2. The CDR3 runs to 16 residues. With 4 bases clipped from V and 5 bases from J, the junction kept 6 bases outside the gene matches. CDR1 is LGHDT, CDR2 YNNKEL, per germline (reference sequence).